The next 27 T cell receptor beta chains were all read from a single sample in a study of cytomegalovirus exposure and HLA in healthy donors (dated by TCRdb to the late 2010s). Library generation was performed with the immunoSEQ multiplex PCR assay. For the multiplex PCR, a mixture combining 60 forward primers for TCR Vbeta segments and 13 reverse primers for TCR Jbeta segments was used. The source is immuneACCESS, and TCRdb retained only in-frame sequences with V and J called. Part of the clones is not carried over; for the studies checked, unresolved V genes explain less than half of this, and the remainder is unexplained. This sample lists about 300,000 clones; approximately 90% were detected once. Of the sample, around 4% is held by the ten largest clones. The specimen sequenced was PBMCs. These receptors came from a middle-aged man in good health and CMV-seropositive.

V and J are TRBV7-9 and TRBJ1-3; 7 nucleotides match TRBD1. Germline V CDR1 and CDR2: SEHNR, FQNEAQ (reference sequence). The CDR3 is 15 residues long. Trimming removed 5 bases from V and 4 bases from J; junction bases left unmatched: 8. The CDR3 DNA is TGTGCCAGCAGCGCCCTGACAGGGAAAGGAAACACCATATATTTT. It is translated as CASSALTGKGNTIYF.

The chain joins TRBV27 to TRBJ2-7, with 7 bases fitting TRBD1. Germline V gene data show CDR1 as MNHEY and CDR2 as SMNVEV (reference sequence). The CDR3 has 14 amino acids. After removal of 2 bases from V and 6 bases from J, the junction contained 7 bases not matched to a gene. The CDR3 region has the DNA TGTGCCAGCAGTTTAGGGGACAGCTGGGGCGAGCAGTACTTC. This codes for CASSLGDSWGEQYF.

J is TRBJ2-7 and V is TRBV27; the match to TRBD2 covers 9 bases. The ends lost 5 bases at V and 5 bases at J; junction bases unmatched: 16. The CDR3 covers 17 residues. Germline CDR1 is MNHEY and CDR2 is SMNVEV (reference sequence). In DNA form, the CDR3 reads TGTGCCAGCAGTCTCCTTCGGGCTAGCGGGGTCCTGGACGAGCAGTACTTC. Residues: CASSLLRASGVLDEQYF.

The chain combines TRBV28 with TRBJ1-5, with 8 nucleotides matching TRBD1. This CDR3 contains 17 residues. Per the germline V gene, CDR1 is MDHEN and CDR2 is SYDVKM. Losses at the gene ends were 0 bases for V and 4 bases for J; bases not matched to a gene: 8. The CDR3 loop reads CASSLWKHRQGNQPQHF. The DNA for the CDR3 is TGTGCCAGCAGTTTATGGAAACATAGACAGGGGAATCAGCCCCAGCATTTT.

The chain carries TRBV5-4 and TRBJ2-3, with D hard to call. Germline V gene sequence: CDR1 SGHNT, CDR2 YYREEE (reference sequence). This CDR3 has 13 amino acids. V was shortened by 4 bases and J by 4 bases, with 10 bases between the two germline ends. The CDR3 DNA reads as TGTGCCAGCAGCCCAGCGCCGGCAGATACGCAGTATTTT. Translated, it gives CASSPAPADTQYF.

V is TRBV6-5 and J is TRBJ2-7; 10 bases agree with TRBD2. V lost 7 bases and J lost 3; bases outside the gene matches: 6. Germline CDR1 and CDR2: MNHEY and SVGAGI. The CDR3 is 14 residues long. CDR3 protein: CASKASGSIYEQYF. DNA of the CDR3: TGTGCCAGCAAAGCTAGCGGGAGTATCTACGAGCAGTACTTC.

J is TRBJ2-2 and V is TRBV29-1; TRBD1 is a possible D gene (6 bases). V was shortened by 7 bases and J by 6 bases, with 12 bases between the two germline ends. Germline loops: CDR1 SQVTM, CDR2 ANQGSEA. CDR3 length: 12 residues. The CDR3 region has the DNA TGCAGCGCCGCAGGGGAAGCCGGGGAGCTGTTTTTT. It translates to CSAAGEAGELFF.

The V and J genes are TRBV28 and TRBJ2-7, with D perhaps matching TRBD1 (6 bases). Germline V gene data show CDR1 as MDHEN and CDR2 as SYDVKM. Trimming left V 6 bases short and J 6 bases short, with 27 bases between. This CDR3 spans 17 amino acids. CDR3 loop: CASSIGQGTFSWGEQYF. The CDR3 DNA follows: TGTGCCAGCAGCATAGGCCAGGGGACATTTTCATGGGGCGAGCAGTACTTC.

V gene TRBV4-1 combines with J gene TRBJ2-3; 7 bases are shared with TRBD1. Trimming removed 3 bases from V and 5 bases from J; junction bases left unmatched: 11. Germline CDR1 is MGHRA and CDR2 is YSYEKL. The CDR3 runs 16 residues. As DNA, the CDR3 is TGCGCCAGCAGCCAGAACCTCGGGACAGTGAAAGATACGCAGTATTTT. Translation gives CASSQNLGTVKDTQYF.

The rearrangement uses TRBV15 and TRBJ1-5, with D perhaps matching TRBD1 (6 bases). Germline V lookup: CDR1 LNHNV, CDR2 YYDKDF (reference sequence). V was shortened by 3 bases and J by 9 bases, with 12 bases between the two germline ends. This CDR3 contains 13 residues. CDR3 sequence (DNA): TGTGCCACCAGCAGGAGACAGGAGCCGCCCCAGCATTTT. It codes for CATSRRQEPPQHF.

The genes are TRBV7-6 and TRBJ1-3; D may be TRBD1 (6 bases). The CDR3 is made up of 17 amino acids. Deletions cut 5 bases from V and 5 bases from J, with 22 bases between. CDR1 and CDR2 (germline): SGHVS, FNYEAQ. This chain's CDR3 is CASSALARGLERNTIYF. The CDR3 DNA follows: TGTGCCAGCAGCGCACTGGCCAGGGGTCTGGAACGAAACACCATATATTTT.

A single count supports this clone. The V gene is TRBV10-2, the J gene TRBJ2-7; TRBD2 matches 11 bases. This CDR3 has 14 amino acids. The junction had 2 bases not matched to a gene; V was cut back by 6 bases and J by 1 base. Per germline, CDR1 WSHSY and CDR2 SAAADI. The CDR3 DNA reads TGCGCCAGCAGCGGACTAGCGGGTTCCTACGAGCAGTACTTC. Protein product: CASSGLAGSYEQYF.

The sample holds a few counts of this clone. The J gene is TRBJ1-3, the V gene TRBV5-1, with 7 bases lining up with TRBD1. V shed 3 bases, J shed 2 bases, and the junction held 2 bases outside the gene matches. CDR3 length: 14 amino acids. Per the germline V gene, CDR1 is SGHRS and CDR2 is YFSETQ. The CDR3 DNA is TGCGCCAGCAGCTCGGGACAGCCTGGAAACACCATATATTTT. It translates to CASSSGQPGNTIYF.

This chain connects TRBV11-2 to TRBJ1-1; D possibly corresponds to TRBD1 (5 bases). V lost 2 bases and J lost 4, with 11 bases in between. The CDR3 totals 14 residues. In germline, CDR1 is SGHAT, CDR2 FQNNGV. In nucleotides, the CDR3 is TGTGCCAGCAGCTTAAGGGTGGGGGGCACTGAAGCTTTCTTT. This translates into CASSLRVGGTEAFF.

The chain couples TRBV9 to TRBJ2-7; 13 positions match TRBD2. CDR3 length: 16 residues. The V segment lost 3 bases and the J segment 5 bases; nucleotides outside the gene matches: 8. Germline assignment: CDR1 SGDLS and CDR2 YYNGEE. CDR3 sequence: CASSASRTSGSNEQYF. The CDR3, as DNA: TGTGCCAGCAGCGCAAGTCGGACTAGCGGGAGCAACGAGCAGTACTTC.

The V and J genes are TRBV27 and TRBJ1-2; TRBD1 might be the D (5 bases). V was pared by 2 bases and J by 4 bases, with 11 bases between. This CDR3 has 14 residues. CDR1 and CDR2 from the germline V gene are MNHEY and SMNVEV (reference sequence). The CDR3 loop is CASSLDATGYGYTF. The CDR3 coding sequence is TGTGCCAGCAGTTTAGATGCCACAGGCTATGGCTACACCTTC.

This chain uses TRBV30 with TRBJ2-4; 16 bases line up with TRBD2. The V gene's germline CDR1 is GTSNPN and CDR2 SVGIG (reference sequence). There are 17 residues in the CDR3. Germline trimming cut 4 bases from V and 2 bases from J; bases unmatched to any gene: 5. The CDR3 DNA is TGTGCCTGGACCGGGACTAGCGGGAGGGCGTCCAAAAACATTCAGTACTTC. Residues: CAWTGTSGRASKNIQYF.

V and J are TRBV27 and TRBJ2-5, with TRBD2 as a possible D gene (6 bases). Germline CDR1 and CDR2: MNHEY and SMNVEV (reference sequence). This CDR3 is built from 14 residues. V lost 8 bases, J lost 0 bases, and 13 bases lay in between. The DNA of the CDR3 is TGTGCCAGCCGGAGGGGCCAAAACCAAGAGACCCAGTACTTC. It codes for CASRRGQNQETQYF.

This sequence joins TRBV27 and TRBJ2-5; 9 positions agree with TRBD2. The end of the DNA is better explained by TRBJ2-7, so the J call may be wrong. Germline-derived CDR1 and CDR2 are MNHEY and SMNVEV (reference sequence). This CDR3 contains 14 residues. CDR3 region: CASSLATSGNEQYF. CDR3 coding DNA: TGTGCCAGCAGTTTAGCGACTAGCGGTAACGAGCAGTACTTC.

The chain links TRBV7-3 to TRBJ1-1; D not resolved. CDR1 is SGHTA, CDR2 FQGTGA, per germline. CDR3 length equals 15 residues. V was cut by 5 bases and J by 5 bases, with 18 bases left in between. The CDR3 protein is CASSQTGLRQTEAFF. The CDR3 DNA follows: TGTGCCAGCAGCCAAACGGGTTTGCGGCAGACTGAAGCTTTCTTT.

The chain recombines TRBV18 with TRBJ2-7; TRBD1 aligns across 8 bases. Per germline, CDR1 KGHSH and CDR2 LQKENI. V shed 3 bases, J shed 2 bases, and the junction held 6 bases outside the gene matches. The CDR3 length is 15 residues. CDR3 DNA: TGTGCCAGCTCACCGAAAGACAGGGGAACCTACGAGCAGTACTTC. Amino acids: CASSPKDRGTYEQYF.

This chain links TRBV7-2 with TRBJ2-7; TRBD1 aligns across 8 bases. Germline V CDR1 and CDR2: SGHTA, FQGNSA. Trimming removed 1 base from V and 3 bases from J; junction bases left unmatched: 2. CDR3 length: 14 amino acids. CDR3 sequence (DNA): TGTGCCAGCAGCTTAGACAGGGGGATCTACGAGCAGTACTTC. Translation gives CASSLDRGIYEQYF.

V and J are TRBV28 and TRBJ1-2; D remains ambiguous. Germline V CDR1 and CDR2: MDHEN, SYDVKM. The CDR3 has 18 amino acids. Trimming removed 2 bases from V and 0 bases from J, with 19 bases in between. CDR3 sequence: CASSLVLTEQLANYGYTF. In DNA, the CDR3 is TGTGCCAGCAGTTTAGTATTAACAGAGCAACTTGCTAACTATGGCTACACCTTC.

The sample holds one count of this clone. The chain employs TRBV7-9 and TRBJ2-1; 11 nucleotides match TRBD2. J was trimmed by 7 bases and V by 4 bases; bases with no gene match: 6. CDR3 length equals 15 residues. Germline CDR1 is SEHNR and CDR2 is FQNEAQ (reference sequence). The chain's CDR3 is CASSSPGLAANEQFF. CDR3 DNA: TGTGCCAGCAGCTCTCCGGGACTAGCGGCAAATGAGCAGTTCTTC.

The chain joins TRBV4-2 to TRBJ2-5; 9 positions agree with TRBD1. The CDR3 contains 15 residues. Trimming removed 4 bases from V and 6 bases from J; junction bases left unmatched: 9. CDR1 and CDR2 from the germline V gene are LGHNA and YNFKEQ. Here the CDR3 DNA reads TGTGCCAGCAGCCCTCCGGGGACAGGGCTAAAGACCCAGTACTTC. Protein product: CASSPPGTGLKTQYF.

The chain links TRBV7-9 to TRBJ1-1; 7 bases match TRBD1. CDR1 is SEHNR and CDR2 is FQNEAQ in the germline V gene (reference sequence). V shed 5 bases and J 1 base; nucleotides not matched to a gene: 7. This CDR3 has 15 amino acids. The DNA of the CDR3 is TGTGCCAGCAGCGAGCGACAGGGAGAGAACACTGAAGCTTTCTTT. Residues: CASSERQGENTEAFF.

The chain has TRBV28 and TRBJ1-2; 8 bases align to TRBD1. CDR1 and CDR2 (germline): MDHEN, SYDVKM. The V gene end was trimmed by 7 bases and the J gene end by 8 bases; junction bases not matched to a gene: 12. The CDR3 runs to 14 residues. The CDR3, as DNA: TGTGCCAGCACCCCTACGAAGGACAGGGACGGCTACACCTTC. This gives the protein CASTPTKDRDGYTF.